This T cell receptor beta chain was profiled in a study of shared clonotypes between healthy human individuals. The ends were cut back, 6 bases at V and 6 bases at J, with 11 bases in the middle. CDR3 length equals 12 residues. Germline CDR1 reads MDHEN; CDR2 reads SYDVKM. Findings and caveats of the study: A handful of donors shared around 5.1% of their naive CD4 clonotypes. Expectations were that clonotype sharing among donors would be affected by sequencing depth.

Concerning this clone: Its antigen is not identified.

Donation came from healthy HIV-negative adults that had no recent acute infections or vaccinations. The donors were all Caucasian adults (living in Nashville, Tennessee). Profiled with immunoSEQ multiplex PCR; TCRdb holds only in-frame clones, not every one. The table includes hundreds of thousands of clones, 55% to 75% detected once. The sample was memory CD4+ T cells sorted from blood. Described subset: CD45RA-negative fraction. The clonotype was recovered from a woman aged 30 to 39 in good health. V usage is TRBV28 and J usage is TRBJ1-1, with D hard to call. The CDR3 DNA reads as TGTGCCAGCAGCCTGACGATCTCTGAAGCTTTCTTT. Protein product: CASSLTISEAFF. Full variable domain (rest looked up from reference TRBV28 and TRBJ1-1): DVKVTQSSRYLVKRTGEKVFLECVQDMDHENMFWYRQDPGLGLRLIYFSYDVKMKEKGDIPEGYSVSREKKERFSLILESASTNQTSMYLCASSLTISEAFFGQGTRLTVV.